Listed below are T cell receptor beta chains from one sample, sequenced in a study of T cell responses to AZD1222 COVID-19 vaccine. Sequenced by immunoSEQ multiplex PCR; TCRdb stores in-frame clones only, minus some. The sample has just under 95,000 clones, just over 90% seen once. This specimen consisted of peripheral blood, obtained on day 0 of AZD1222 vaccination. Receptor source: an adult in good health. Each CDR3 is given with its conserved first and last residue. Each record gives: CDR3 DNA, CDR3 protein, V gene, D gene, J gene, clone size. D genes are given only for firm matches. Clone size is shown for a subset of rows, as once, few, many or a class of expanded clone.

cdr3_nt: TGTGCCAGCAGTCCCTCCAGGGGGGCCCAAGAGACCCAGTACTTC
cdr3_aa: CASSPSRGAQETQYF
v_call: TRBV27
d_call: NA
j_call: TRBJ2-5
clone_size: few

cdr3_nt: TGTGCCAGCAGCGTAGGTCAGGAACCCAACTATGGCTACACCTTC
cdr3_aa: CASSVGQEPNYGYTF
v_call: TRBV9
d_call: NA
j_call: TRBJ1-2
clone_size: NA

cdr3_nt: TGTGCCAGCAGCGCATCTACAGGGACCCAGCATTTT
cdr3_aa: CASSASTGTQHF
v_call: TRBV7-2
d_call: NA
j_call: TRBJ1-5
clone_size: NA

cdr3_nt: TGCGCCAGCAGCCAAGCGACAGGGAGCCAAGAGACCCAGTACTTC
cdr3_aa: CASSQATGSQETQYF
v_call: TRBV4-1
d_call: TRBD1
j_call: TRBJ2-5
clone_size: NA

cdr3_nt: TGTGCCAGCAGGGCGGGGGTGGACTATAGCAATCAGCCCCAGCATTTT
cdr3_aa: CASRAGVDYSNQPQHF
v_call: TRBV27
d_call: NA
j_call: TRBJ1-5
clone_size: NA

cdr3_nt: TGTGCCAGCAGCGAAAACAGGGATCAGCCCCAGCATTTT
cdr3_aa: CASSENRDQPQHF
v_call: TRBV6-4
d_call: NA
j_call: TRBJ1-5
clone_size: few

cdr3_nt: TGTGCCAGCAGCTTACGGGGGGCCGGTCAAGGTTCACCCCTCCACTTT
cdr3_aa: CASSLRGAGQGSPLHF
v_call: TRBV7-8
d_call: NA
j_call: TRBJ1-6
clone_size: NA

cdr3_nt: TGCGCCAGCAGCTTGGGGGGATTGAGGAATTCACCCCTCCACTTT
cdr3_aa: CASSLGGLRNSPLHF
v_call: TRBV5-1
d_call: NA
j_call: TRBJ1-6
clone_size: NA

cdr3_nt: TGTGCCAGCAGTAACCAGGGGGGTTATGGCTACACCTTC
cdr3_aa: CASSNQGGYGYTF
v_call: TRBV2
d_call: TRBD1
j_call: TRBJ1-2
clone_size: once

cdr3_nt: TGTGCCAGCAGCCTCTCAGGGGCCTCCTACAATGAGCAGTTCTTC
cdr3_aa: CASSLSGASYNEQFF
v_call: TRBV9
d_call: NA
j_call: TRBJ2-1
clone_size: NA

cdr3_nt: TGTGCCAGCAGCCCACACGGGGGGCGGGCCGGGGAGCTGTTTTTT
cdr3_aa: CASSPHGGRAGELFF
v_call: TRBV3-1/TRBV3-2
d_call: NA
j_call: TRBJ2-2
clone_size: NA

cdr3_nt: TGTGCCAGCAGCTTTGGGGAGTTATACACAGATACGCAGTATTTT
cdr3_aa: CASSFGELYTDTQYF
v_call: TRBV7-9
d_call: NA
j_call: TRBJ2-3
clone_size: NA

cdr3_nt: TGTGCCAGCACCGGACAGGGGCAGCCCCAGCATTTT
cdr3_aa: CASTGQGQPQHF
v_call: TRBV7-2
d_call: TRBD1
j_call: TRBJ1-5
clone_size: NA

cdr3_nt: TGTGCCAGCAGCCTAGGGACTAGCGGTGCCTACGAGCAGTACTTC
cdr3_aa: CASSLGTSGAYEQYF
v_call: TRBV28
d_call: TRBD2
j_call: TRBJ2-7
clone_size: NA

cdr3_nt: TGTGCCAGCAGCACCCCCGGGCGTGAAAAACTGTTTTTT
cdr3_aa: CASSTPGREKLFF
v_call: TRBV6-2/TRBV6-3
d_call: NA
j_call: TRBJ1-4
clone_size: NA

cdr3_nt: TGTGCCAGCAGCTTAAGGGAGGGGGATACGCAGTATTTT
cdr3_aa: CASSLREGDTQYF
v_call: TRBV11-1
d_call: TRBD2
j_call: TRBJ2-3
clone_size: NA

cdr3_nt: TGTGCCAGCTCACCACGGGAAAGACAGGGCCATAGAGAAGCTTTCTTT
cdr3_aa: CASSPRERQGHREAFF
v_call: TRBV18
d_call: TRBD1
j_call: TRBJ1-1
clone_size: NA

cdr3_nt: TGTGCCAGCAGCACCAGGACAGGGAAAGAGACCCAGTACTTC
cdr3_aa: CASSTRTGKETQYF
v_call: TRBV7-2
d_call: TRBD1
j_call: TRBJ2-5
clone_size: once

cdr3_nt: TGTGCCAGCAGCCAAGGAGCTCGGGGGGAGCAGTACTTC
cdr3_aa: CASSQGARGEQYF
v_call: TRBV3-1/TRBV3-2
d_call: NA
j_call: TRBJ2-7
clone_size: NA

cdr3_nt: TGTGCCAGCAGCGACGGGACTAGCGGGGGGTTCTGGAATGAGCAGTTCTTC
cdr3_aa: CASSDGTSGGFWNEQFF
v_call: TRBV2
d_call: TRBD2
j_call: TRBJ2-1
clone_size: NA

cdr3_nt: TGCGCCAGCAGCTTGTTCGCGGAGAACACTGAAGCTTTCTTT
cdr3_aa: CASSLFAENTEAFF
v_call: TRBV5-1
d_call: NA
j_call: TRBJ1-1
clone_size: NA

cdr3_nt: TGTGCCAGTAGTCCTTATGCCCTCTCCTACGAGCAGTACTTC
cdr3_aa: CASSPYALSYEQYF
v_call: TRBV19
d_call: NA
j_call: TRBJ2-7
clone_size: NA

cdr3_nt: TGTGCCAGCAGCCTTGACAGTATTCTCTACGAGCAGTACTTC
cdr3_aa: CASSLDSILYEQYF
v_call: TRBV6-2/TRBV6-3
d_call: NA
j_call: TRBJ2-7
clone_size: NA

cdr3_nt: TGCGCCAGCAGCCGCAACCGGGACAGGGTCAACACTGAAGCTTTCTTT
cdr3_aa: CASSRNRDRVNTEAFF
v_call: TRBV4-1
d_call: TRBD1
j_call: TRBJ1-1
clone_size: NA

cdr3_nt: TGTGCCAGCAGCGTAGGGCTAGCGGGCAATTATCTACCCTACAATGAGCAGTTCTTC
cdr3_aa: CASSVGLAGNYLPYNEQFF
v_call: TRBV9
d_call: TRBD2
j_call: TRBJ2-1
clone_size: NA

cdr3_nt: TGTGCCAGCAGTATAGCACAGGGACCCTATGGCTACACCTTC
cdr3_aa: CASSIAQGPYGYTF
v_call: TRBV28
d_call: NA
j_call: TRBJ1-2
clone_size: NA